This TCR beta chain originates from a study of T cell responses to AZD1222 COVID-19 vaccine. Germline-derived CDR1 and CDR2 are LNHNV and YYDKDF (reference sequence). The CDR3 is made up of 15 amino acids. V was cut by 1 base and J by 6 bases, with 13 bases left in between. Assay used: immunoSEQ multiplex PCR; TCRdb lists only in-frame clones, some missing. Of roughly 150,000 clones listed, just under 95% are singletons. Source: peripheral blood, taken on day 0 of AZD1222 vaccination. The TCR comes from an adult in good health. The V call is TRBV15, the J call TRBJ1-5; TRBD1 is a possible D gene (5 bases). CDR3 sequence (DNA): TGTGCCACCAGCAGAGTGCAGGGAAACTTTCAGCCCCAGCATTTT. Translated: CATSRVQGNFQPQHF.